This T cell receptor (beta chain) was retrieved from a study of T cells in Graves' hyperthyroidism and ophthalmopathy. About the study: It was at initial diagnosis, before any treatment, that peripheral blood was collected. Findings and limits, study-wide: The model made its ophthalmopathy prediction, and onset followed a median about 6.8 months later.

CDR1 and CDR2 (germline): SGHAT, FQNNGV. This CDR3 region has 16 residues. Amplified TCR beta CDR3 regions derived from RNA transcripts. An initial round of RT-PCR targeting the TCR CDR3 relied on the HTBI primer set. TCRdb used MiXCR to reprocess the multiplex PCR reads, holding one entry per CDR3 protein. The sample consists of around 200,000 distinct CDR3 sequences, about 17% of them appearing once. About this clonotype: Its cognate antigen is unknown. With a much larger clone just one base away, this may be a read error.

Diagnosis relied on clinical symptoms, serum thyroxine and TRAb, thyroid ultrasound and orbital computed tomography. The clonotype comes from a woman in her 50s with Graves' hyperthyroidism. V and J are TRBV11-2 and TRBJ2-7; tentatively, D is TRBD2 (6 bases). The sample was blood. CDR3 loop: CANSPRSGTATYEQYF. Here the CDR3 DNA reads TGTGCCAACAGCCCGCGATCCGGGACTGCAACCTACGAGCAGTACTTC.